Reported below is one TCR beta chain. This specimen comes from a study of beta chain features in type 1 diabetes. Study-wide background: Age, gender and cell yields were similar between patients and healthy donors.

One heparinised draw of blood, averaging roughly 110 mL, came from each donor. cDNA synthesis used the whole RNA isolate, giving expressed TCRB sequences. Produced via immunoSEQ multiplex PCR; TCRdb's table is partial and in-frame only. Among 250,000 to 350,000 clones listed, about 11% were seen once. Trimming stripped 1 base from V and 5 bases from J, with 12 bases between. Germline CDR1 SGDLS, CDR2 YYNGEE. CDR3 length: 14 residues. Sequenced material: naive CD4+ T cells from blood. This clonotype was obtained from a woman in her 30s in good health. The V and J genes are TRBV9 and TRBJ2-5; D is possibly TRBD1 (7 bases). CDR3: CASSVTQGRETQYF. CDR3 DNA sequence: TGTGCCAGCAGCGTAACACAGGGGAGGGAGACCCAGTACTTC.